The clone carrying this TCR beta chain has just a few counts. Its antigen is as yet unknown. A much larger clone sits a single nucleotide away, making a read error possible. The sample carries other DNA sequences with the same CDR3. These data originate in a study of T cell clonality in common variable immunodeficiency. Clones were read by immunoSEQ multiplex PCR, and TCRdb kept only the in-frame ones, dropping some. The specimen has about 39,000 clones, none found just once. General study points: The cause of increased CVID clonality remains unclear without subpopulation sequencing.

This TCR came from a person aged 18-70 years in good health. Sequenced sample: peripheral blood mononuclear cells.

The CDR3 is CSARGAGGHADTQYF. The covered CDR3 bases are TGCAGTGCTAGAGGAGCGGGTGGGCATGCAGATACG. The chain combines TRBV20-1 with TRBJ2-3; the D gene is possibly TRBD2 (6 bases). The read gets to within 3 residues of the CDR3 end, and the germline J gene fills in the rest. The CDR3 is 15 residues long. Germline assignment: CDR1 DFQATT and CDR2 SNEGSKA (reference sequence). Trimming cost V 1 base and J 4 bases, with 15 bases left between them.